A single sample is the source of the 11 T cell receptor beta chains below, sequenced in a study of blood T cell repertoires in COVID-19. TCRdb's table, derived via immunoSEQ multiplex PCR, lists solely in-frame clones and lacks some. The table has approximately 250,000 clones, about 89% seen once. The sequenced sample consisted of peripheral blood. Receptors originate from a man aged 40-49 years with active or convalescent COVID-19.

The chain carries TRBV4-1 and TRBJ2-1, with 9 bases lining up with TRBD2. V lost 0 bases and J lost 7; bases outside the gene matches: 7. This CDR3 comprises 16 residues. The germline V gene encodes CDR1 MGHRA and CDR2 YSYEKL. CDR3: CASSQEGLALGNEQFF. CDR3 bases: TGCGCCAGCAGCCAAGAGGGACTAGCTCTGGGTAATGAGCAGTTCTTC.

This chain connects TRBV9 to TRBJ1-2; 8 bases are shared with TRBD1. The length of the CDR3 is 18 residues. The V gene's germline CDR1 is SGDLS and CDR2 YYNGEE. After removal of 4 bases from V and 0 bases from J, the junction contained 14 bases not matched to a gene. The CDR3 is CASSSNPGQGAANYGYTF. The CDR3 coding sequence is TGTGCCAGCAGCTCCAACCCGGGGCAGGGGGCCGCTAACTATGGCTACACCTTC.

The rearrangement links TRBV7-6 to TRBJ1-1, with D possibly matching TRBD1 (5 bases). The CDR3 spans 15 residues. Germline V gene data show CDR1 as SGHVS and CDR2 as FNYEAQ. Between the trimmed V and J ends, which lost 2 bases and 7 bases, there was a span of 17 bases. CDR3 region: CASSLLGRGGDEAFF. The DNA for the CDR3 is TGTGCCAGCAGCTTATTAGGGCGGGGAGGGGATGAAGCTTTCTTT.

This chain links TRBV7-3 with TRBJ1-1; no clear D gene. Per germline, CDR1 SGHTA and CDR2 FQGTGA. The CDR3 spans 13 residues. V was clipped by 2 bases and J by 0 bases, with 4 bases between them. The CDR3 here is CASSLELNTEAFF. CDR3 DNA: TGTGCCAGCAGCTTAGAGTTGAACACTGAAGCTTTCTTT.

This clone has just one count. V usage is TRBV29-1 and J usage is TRBJ2-7; a weak D match, TRBD1 (6 bases). From germline, CDR1 is SQVTM and CDR2 ANQGSEA. The CDR3 extends over 13 amino acids. The V end lost 5 bases, the J end lost 9 bases, and 20 bases lay between the germline ends. CDR3 residues: CSVRGGQSTGQYF. CDR3 in DNA: TGCAGCGTTAGAGGCGGACAGTCTACGGGGCAGTACTTC.

This clone was seen once. The V call is TRBV6-2 or TRBV6-3, the J call TRBJ2-1, with no clear D. Germline V gene data show CDR1 as MNHEY and CDR2 as SVGEGT. The CDR3 is 12 amino acids. Trimming took off 5 bases at V and 8 bases at J, with 10 bases between the two ends. Here the CDR3 DNA reads TGTGCCAGCAGTGGAGACCTGGATGAGCAGTTCTTC. Its translation is CASSGDLDEQFF.

V usage is TRBV28 and J usage is TRBJ2-1, with 10 positions matching TRBD2. V was clipped by 3 bases and J by 5 bases; unmatched bases: 13. Germline V gene lookup returns CDR1 MDHEN and CDR2 SYDVKM. CDR3 length equals 18 residues. CDR3 sequence: CASSFFWLAGETDNEQFF. CDR3 nucleotides: TGTGCCAGCAGTTTTTTCTGGCTAGCGGGGGAAACGGACAATGAGCAGTTCTTC.

The chain joins TRBV3-1 (or the pseudogene TRBV3-2) to TRBJ1-2; 7 bases are shared with TRBD1. CDR1 is LGHDT, CDR2 YNNKEL, per germline (reference sequence). This CDR3 is built from 13 residues. Trimming cost V 4 bases and J 4 bases; bases outside gene matches: 3. The DNA for the CDR3 is TGTGCCAGCAGCCCGGACAGGCCCTATGGCTACACCTTC. This sequence encodes CASSPDRPYGYTF.

The chain is built from TRBV24-1 and TRBJ2-2; TRBD1 might be the D (5 bases). This CDR3 has 16 residues. V was pared by 8 bases and J by 2 bases, with 17 bases between. Germline lookup yields CDR1 KGHDR and CDR2 SFDVKD. CDR3 loop: CATTPGGAENTGELFF. CDR3 DNA: TGTGCCACCACCCCCGGTGGGGCGGAAAACACCGGGGAGCTGTTTTTT.

This chain joins TRBV24-1 and TRBJ2-1; TRBD2 matches at 14 bases. Germline-derived CDR1 and CDR2 are KGHDR and SFDVKD. V lost 6 bases and J lost 5; bases outside the gene matches: 8. This CDR3 is 17 amino acids long. The DNA of the CDR3 is TGTGCCACCAGTTCTCTGGGACTAGCGGGGGAGAACAATGAGCAGTTCTTC. Protein: CATSSLGLAGENNEQFF.

The chain recombines TRBV27 with TRBJ2-5; D gene unclear. This CDR3 is built from 15 residues. V lost 2 bases to trimming and J lost 7 bases, with 17 bases between them. Looked up from germline, CDR1 is MNHEY and CDR2 is SMNVEV (reference sequence). CDR3 bases: TGTGCCAGCAGTTTAGGCGGCCCCCTAGGTGGGACCCAGTACTTC. This codes for CASSLGGPLGGTQYF.